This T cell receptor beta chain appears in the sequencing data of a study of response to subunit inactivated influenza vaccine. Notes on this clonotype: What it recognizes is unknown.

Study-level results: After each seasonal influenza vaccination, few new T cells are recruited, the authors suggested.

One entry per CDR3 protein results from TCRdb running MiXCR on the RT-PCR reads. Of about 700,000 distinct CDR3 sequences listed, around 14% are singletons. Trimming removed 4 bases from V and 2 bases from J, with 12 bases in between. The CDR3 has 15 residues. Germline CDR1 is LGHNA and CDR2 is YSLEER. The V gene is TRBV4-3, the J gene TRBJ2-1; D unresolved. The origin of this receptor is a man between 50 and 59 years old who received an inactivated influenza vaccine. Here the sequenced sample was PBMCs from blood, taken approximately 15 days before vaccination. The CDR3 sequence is CASSPTHPTYNEQFF. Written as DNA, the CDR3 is TGCGCCAGCAGCCCAACGCACCCGACCTACAATGAGCAGTTCTTC.